The next 25 T cell receptor beta chains were all read from a single sample in a study of regulatory T cells in long-lasting Graves disease. Time point indicated: persistent/refractory GD, antithyroid drugs over 5 years with positive TRAb. PBMCs provided the RNA from which the TCR library was made. Arm-PCR with iRepertoire HTBI primers amplified the CDR3 regions for these TCR beta libraries. One entry per CDR3 protein, called by TCRdb with MiXCR from the multiplex PCR reads. The table records roughly 430,000 distinct CDR3 sequences, over 20% of them present only once. The source material was peripheral blood mononuclear cells (PBMCs), sampled when the disease was refractory, from a patient treated with antithyroid drugs. Source of these receptors: a female donor with Graves disease.

This clonotype was found many times. The chain links TRBV20-1 to TRBJ1-2, with 10 bases aligning to TRBD1. The CDR3 is 18 residues long. The germline CDR1 and CDR2 sequences are DFQATT and SNEGSKA (reference sequence). Trimming cost V 2 bases and J 7 bases; bases outside gene matches: 19. The CDR3 coding sequence is TGCAGTGCTAGACCTTCCCGAGACAGGGGGCAAAGTCGGCGTGGCTACACCTTC. Translation: CSARPSRDRGQSRRGYTF.

The chain employs TRBV5-1 and TRBJ1-1; D perhaps matches TRBD1 (5 bases). Trimming removed 0 bases from V and 4 bases from J, with 19 bases in between. The CDR3 totals 17 residues. Germline values: CDR1 SGHRS, CDR2 YFSETQ. DNA of the CDR3: TGCGCCAGCAGCTTGGGTAATTCCCTAGGGGCTGTCACTGAAGCTTTCTTT. Protein product: CASSLGNSLGAVTEAFF.

This clonotype was detected many times. This chain links TRBV28 with TRBJ1-6; 12 bases agree with TRBD1. J was trimmed by 7 bases and V by 3 bases; bases with no gene match: 1. Germline values: CDR1 MDHEN, CDR2 SYDVKM. The CDR3 consists of 15 residues. CDR3 in amino acids: CASSFGTGGNSPLHF. The CDR3 DNA sequence: TGTGCCAGCAGTTTCGGGACAGGGGGCAATTCACCCCTCCACTTT.

On this clonotype: A far larger clone is off by one base, so a read error is likely. V gene TRBV25-1 combines with J gene TRBJ2-5; D is unresolved. The CDR3 is made up of 12 amino acids. Per germline, CDR1 MGHDK and CDR2 SYGVNS. The V and J ends lost 4 bases and 2 bases respectively, with 5 bases between them. Here the CDR3 reads CASSAGQETQYF. Written as DNA, the CDR3 is TGTGCCAGCAGTGCCGGACAAGAGACCCAGTACTTC.

On this clonotype: At one boundary the junction diverges from the germline segment, which might be a read error. The chain combines TRBV10-1 with TRBJ2-3; a possible D gene is TRBD1 (6 bases). The CDR3 has 15 amino acids. Germline CDR1 WNHNN, CDR2 SYGVQD (reference sequence). The CDR3 region has the DNA TGCGCCAGCAGTGCCGCACAGGGATACACAGGTACGCAGTATTTT. This gives the protein CASSAAQGYTGTQYF.

This clonotype showed up just a few times. The chain recombines TRBV5-5 with TRBJ2-5; perhaps TRBD2 as D (7 bases). V was shortened by 3 bases and J by 5 bases, with 26 bases between the two germline ends. The CDR3 covers 18 residues. The germline CDR1 and CDR2 sequences are SGHKS and YYEKEE (reference sequence). The CDR3 is CASSYSFGTNQGGETQYF. CDR3 bases: TGTGCCAGCAGCTATTCCTTCGGGACTAACCAAGGGGGGGAGACCCAGTACTTC.

V is TRBV28 and J is TRBJ2-1; a weak D match, TRBD2 (6 bases). CDR1 MDHEN and CDR2 SYDVKM come from the germline V gene. This CDR3 region has 16 residues. Trimming took 2 bases from V and 2 from J, leaving 13 bases between them. This CDR3 is CASSLISSAPYNEQFF. CDR3 nucleotides: TGTGCCAGCAGTTTAATCTCTAGCGCTCCCTACAATGAGCAGTTCTTC.

This clonotype was counted ten times or more. V gene TRBV28 combines with J gene TRBJ2-7, with no clear D. This CDR3 spans 19 amino acids. Looked up from germline, CDR1 is MDHEN and CDR2 is SYDVKM. Trimming removed 3 bases at V and 0 bases at J, with 24 bases between. CDR3 DNA sequence: TGTGCCAGCAGTTTTTTGCCACTTAGCAGAAGTAAAAGCTCCTACGAGCAGTACTTC. Protein product: CASSFLPLSRSKSSYEQYF.

This clonotype appeared many times. J is TRBJ2-7 and V is TRBV28; 7 bases map to TRBD2. J was trimmed by 0 bases and V by 7 bases; bases with no gene match: 9. The V gene's germline CDR1 is MDHEN and CDR2 SYDVKM. The CDR3 length is 15 residues. As DNA, the CDR3 is TGTGCCAGCACCCGGTGGCGGGAGCGCTCCTACGAGCAGTACTTC. Translated: CASTRWRERSYEQYF. The full variable domain, its missing parts supplied by reference TRBV28 and TRBJ2-7, is DVKVTQSSRYLVKRTGEKVFLECVQDMDHENMFWYRQDPGLGLRLIYFSYDVKMKEKGDIPEGYSVSREKKERFSLILESASTNQTSMYLCASTRWRERSYEQYFGPGTRLTVT.

This clonotype was seen at least ten times. The chain recombines TRBV28 with TRBJ1-5, with D possibly being TRBD1 (5 bases). The germline gives CDR1 MDHEN, CDR2 SYDVKM. The CDR3 length is 13 residues. Trimming removed 7 bases at V and 9 bases at J, with 16 bases between. The CDR3 region has the DNA TGTGCCAGCACCCGCGGGGGGGTACGGCCCCAGCATTTT. This sequence encodes CASTRGGVRPQHF.

In this sample, this clonotype turned up many times. The V gene is TRBV3-1, the J gene TRBJ1-4, with 7 bases matching TRBD1. V trimming: 4 bases; J trimming: 8 bases; junction bases outside the gene matches: 10. CDR1 is LGHDT, CDR2 YNNKEL, per germline (reference sequence). CDR3 length: 15 residues. The CDR3 DNA reads as TGTGCCAGCAGCCTTAACAGGGGAGGAAGGGAAAAACTGTTTTTT. Translation: CASSLNRGGREKLFF.

The chain links TRBV7-2 to TRBJ2-5; D is undetermined. The CDR3 totals 16 residues. CDR1 and CDR2 (germline): SGHTA, FQGNSA. Between the trimmed V and J ends, which lost 1 base and 1 base, there was a span of 13 bases. The CDR3, as DNA: TGTGCCAGCAGCTTAGAGTGGAACAGCGTCCAAGAGACCCAGTACTTC. This codes for CASSLEWNSVQETQYF.

The chain links TRBV18 to TRBJ2-6; the D is unclear. CDR3 length: 13 amino acids. V shed 2 bases and J shed 11 bases, with 10 bases lying between them. Germline assignment: CDR1 KGHSH and CDR2 LQKENI. In DNA form, the CDR3 reads TGTGCCAGCTCACCAACCGTGCCGGACGTCCTGACTTTC. Translation: CASSPTVPDVLTF.

This clonotype was seen at least ten times. The chain uses TRBV12-3 or TRBV12-4 and TRBJ2-7, with 13 bases identical to TRBD2. The J segment lost 9 bases and the V segment lost 3 bases, leaving 14 bases of the junction unmatched. The CDR3 contains 17 residues. The CDR3 sequence: CASSFGTSGINPKGQYF. The CDR3 region has the DNA TGTGCCAGCAGTTTCGGGACTAGCGGGATAAACCCTAAAGGGCAGTACTTC.

This clonotype was recorded at least ten times. The gene calls are TRBV28 and TRBJ1-2; D remains unclear. The ends were cut back, 7 bases at V and 3 bases at J, with 15 bases in the middle. Per the germline V gene, CDR1 is MDHEN and CDR2 is SYDVKM. This CDR3 comprises 14 residues. CDR3 DNA sequence: TGTGCCAGCACTCGAAACGGTGTCGACTATGGCTACACCTTC. It yields the protein CASTRNGVDYGYTF.

This clonotype was observed a few times. The chain is built from TRBV10-2 and TRBJ1-1; possible D gene TRBD1, 5 bases. The CDR3 sequence is 14 residues long. Germline V lookup: CDR1 WSHSY, CDR2 SAAADI. V was trimmed by 5 bases and J by 3 bases, leaving 13 bases between them. The CDR3 coding sequence is TGCGCCAGCAGTCCCGGGACGGACTACACTGAAGCTTTCTTT. Translated: CASSPGTDYTEAFF.

Of note for this clonotype: A read error may be the cause here, since a much bigger clone is one base away. The chain recombines TRBV12-3 or TRBV12-4 with TRBJ2-1; 9 bases line up with TRBD2. The J call may be mistaken, given a closer DNA end match to TRBJ2-5. The CDR3 runs to 14 residues. CDR3 in amino acids: CASAIAGEFETQYF. The CDR3 bases are TGTGCCAGCGCCATAGCGGGAGAATTTGAGACCCAGTACTTC.

The chain is built from TRBV19 and TRBJ2-7; tentatively, D is TRBD1 (6 bases). The CDR3 is 15 residues long. V was clipped by 2 bases and J by 3 bases, with 14 bases between them. Per germline, CDR1 LNHDA and CDR2 SQIVND (reference sequence). CDR3 DNA: TGTGCCAGTAGTATAAAGCCAGGGGTATTCTACGAGCAGTACTTC. Residues: CASSIKPGVFYEQYF.

The chain uses TRBV12-3 or TRBV12-4 and TRBJ2-6; maybe TRBD1 (6 bases). The CDR3 is 15 amino acids. V lost 8 bases, J lost 3 bases, and 14 bases lay in between. The CDR3 DNA reads as TGTGCCAGCTCACTTACAGGGAATGGGGCCAACGTCCTGACTTTC. It codes for CASSLTGNGANVLTF.

V and J are TRBV20-1 and TRBJ1-1, with D maybe TRBD1 (5 bases). The CDR3 loop spans 14 amino acids. Per the germline V gene, CDR1 is DFQATT and CDR2 is SNEGSKA (reference sequence). V shed 6 bases and J shed 0 bases, with 14 bases lying between them. The CDR3 spells CSARDFVLNTEAFF. The CDR3 DNA follows: TGCAGTGCAAGGGACTTCGTTTTGAACACTGAAGCTTTCTTT.

The rearrangement links TRBV5-6 to TRBJ2-7; maybe TRBD2 (6 bases). The germline V and J ends were trimmed by 2 bases and 3 bases, with 15 bases remaining between them. The CDR3 spans 15 residues. The germline gives CDR1 SGHDT, CDR2 YYEEEE. The CDR3 spells CASSFRSAGNYEQYF. CDR3 coding DNA: TGTGCCAGCAGCTTCAGGAGCGCGGGAAACTACGAGCAGTACTTC.

Many counts were recorded for this clonotype. The gene calls are TRBV6-1 and TRBJ2-5; D is possibly TRBD1 (5 bases). Germline V gene lookup returns CDR1 MNHNS and CDR2 SASEGT. Trimming removed 7 bases at V and 4 bases at J, with 25 bases between. This CDR3 region has 17 residues. The CDR3 loop reads CASTPRVGSVQGETQYF. DNA of the CDR3: TGTGCCAGCACTCCCAGGGTGGGGTCGGTCCAAGGAGAGACCCAGTACTTC.

The genes are TRBV5-1 and TRBJ2-5, with D possibly matching TRBD2 (5 bases). The CDR3 runs to 15 residues. V was trimmed by 2 bases and J by 3 bases, leaving 14 bases between them. From germline, CDR1 is SGHRS and CDR2 YFSETQ. The CDR3 loop is CASSFASRNEETQYF. CDR3 bases: TGCGCCAGCAGCTTCGCTAGCAGGAACGAAGAGACCCAGTACTTC.

The chain couples TRBV29-1 to TRBJ2-3, with D possibly matching TRBD1 (5 bases). The CDR3 length is 12 residues. CDR1 and CDR2 from the germline V gene are SQVTM and ANQGSEA. The V end lost 7 bases, the J end lost 1 base, and 9 bases lay between the germline ends. CDR3 loop: CSATGGTDTQYF. The DNA of the CDR3 is TGCAGCGCTACAGGTGGCACAGATACGCAGTATTTT.

This clonotype was recorded many times. This chain links TRBV24-1 with TRBJ2-2; D might be TRBD1 or TRBD2, each matching 6 bases. V lost 4 bases and J 3 bases, leaving 17 bases between the germline ends. CDR3 length equals 17 residues. Germline V CDR1 and CDR2: KGHDR, SFDVKD. The DNA for the CDR3 is TGTGCCACCAGTGACCGAGCCCCAGGGGAGGACACCGGGGAGCTGTTTTTT. Encoded protein: CATSDRAPGEDTGELFF.